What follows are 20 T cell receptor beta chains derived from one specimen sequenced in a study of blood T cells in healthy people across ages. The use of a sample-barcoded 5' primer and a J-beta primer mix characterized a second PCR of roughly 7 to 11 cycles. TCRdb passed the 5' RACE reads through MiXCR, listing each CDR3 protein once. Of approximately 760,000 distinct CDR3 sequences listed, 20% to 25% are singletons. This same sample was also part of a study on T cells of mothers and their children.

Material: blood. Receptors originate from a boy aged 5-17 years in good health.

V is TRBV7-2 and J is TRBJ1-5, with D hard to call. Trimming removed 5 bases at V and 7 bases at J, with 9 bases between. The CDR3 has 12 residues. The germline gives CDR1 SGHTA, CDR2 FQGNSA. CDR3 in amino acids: CASSGGWQPQHF. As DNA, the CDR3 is TGTGCCAGCAGCGGCGGGTGGCAGCCCCAGCATTTT.

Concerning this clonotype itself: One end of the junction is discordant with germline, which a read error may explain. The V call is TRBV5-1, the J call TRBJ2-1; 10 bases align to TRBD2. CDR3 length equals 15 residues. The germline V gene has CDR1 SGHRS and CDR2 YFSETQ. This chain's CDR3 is CASSILAGSYNEQSF. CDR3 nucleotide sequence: TGCGCCAGCAGCATACTAGCGGGATCCTACAATGAGCAGTCCTTC.

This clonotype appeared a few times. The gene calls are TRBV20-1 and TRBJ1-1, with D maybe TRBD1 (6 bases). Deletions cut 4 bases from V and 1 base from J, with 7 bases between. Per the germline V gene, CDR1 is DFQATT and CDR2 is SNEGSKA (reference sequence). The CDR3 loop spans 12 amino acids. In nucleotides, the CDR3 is TGCAGTGCTACCAGGGGGAACACTGAAGCTTTCTTT. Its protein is CSATRGNTEAFF.

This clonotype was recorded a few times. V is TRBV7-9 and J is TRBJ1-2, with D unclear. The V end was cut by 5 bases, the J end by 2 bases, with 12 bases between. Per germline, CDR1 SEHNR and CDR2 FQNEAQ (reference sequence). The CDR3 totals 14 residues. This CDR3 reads CASSPSIENYGYTF. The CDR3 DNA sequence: TGTGCCAGCAGCCCCAGTATAGAAAACTATGGCTACACCTTC.

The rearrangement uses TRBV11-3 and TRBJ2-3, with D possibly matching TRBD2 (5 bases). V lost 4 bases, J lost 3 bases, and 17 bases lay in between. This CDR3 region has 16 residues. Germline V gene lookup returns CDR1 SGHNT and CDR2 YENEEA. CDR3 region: CASSSTRALGTDTQYF. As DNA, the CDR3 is TGTGCCAGCAGCTCCACTAGAGCGCTCGGGACAGATACGCAGTATTTT.

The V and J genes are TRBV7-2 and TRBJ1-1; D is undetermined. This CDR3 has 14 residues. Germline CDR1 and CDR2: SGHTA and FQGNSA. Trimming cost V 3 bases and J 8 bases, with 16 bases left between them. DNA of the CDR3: TGTGCCAGCAGCTTTAGATTTAGTACTATAGAAGCTTTCTTT. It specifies CASSFRFSTIEAFF.

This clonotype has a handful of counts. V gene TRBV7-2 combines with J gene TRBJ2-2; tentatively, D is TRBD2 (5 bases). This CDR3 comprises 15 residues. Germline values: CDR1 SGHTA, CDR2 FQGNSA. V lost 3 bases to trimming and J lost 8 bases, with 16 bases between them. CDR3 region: CASSFGLAGLGELFF. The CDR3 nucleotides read TGTGCCAGCAGCTTCGGGTTGGCGGGTTTGGGGGAGCTGTTTTTT.

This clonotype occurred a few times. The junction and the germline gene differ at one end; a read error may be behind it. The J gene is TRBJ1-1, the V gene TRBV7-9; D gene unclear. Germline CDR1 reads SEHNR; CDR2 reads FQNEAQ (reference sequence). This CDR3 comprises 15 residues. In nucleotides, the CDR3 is TGTGCCAGCAGCTTAGGACGGACGGAGAACACTGAAGTTTTCTTT. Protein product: CASSLGRTENTEVFF.

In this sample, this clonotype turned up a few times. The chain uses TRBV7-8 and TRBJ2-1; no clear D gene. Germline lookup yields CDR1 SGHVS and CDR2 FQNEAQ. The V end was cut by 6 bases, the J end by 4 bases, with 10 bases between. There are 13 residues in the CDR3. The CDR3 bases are TGTGCCAGCAGTTGGCCCTTTTACAATGAGCAGTTCTTC. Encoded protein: CASSWPFYNEQFF.

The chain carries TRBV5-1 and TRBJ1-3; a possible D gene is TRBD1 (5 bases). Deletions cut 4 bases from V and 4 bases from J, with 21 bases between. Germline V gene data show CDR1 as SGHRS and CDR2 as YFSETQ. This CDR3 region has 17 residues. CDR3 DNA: TGCGCCAGCAGCGCGGAACCCCTTACGGGGCGGGGAAACACCATATATTTT. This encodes CASSAEPLTGRGNTIYF.

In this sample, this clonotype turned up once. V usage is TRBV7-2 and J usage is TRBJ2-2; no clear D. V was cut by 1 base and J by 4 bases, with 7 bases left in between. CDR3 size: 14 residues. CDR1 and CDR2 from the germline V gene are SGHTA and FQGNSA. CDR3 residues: CASSLVVSTGELFF. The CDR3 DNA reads TGTGCCAGCAGCTTAGTAGTTTCCACCGGGGAGCTGTTTTTT.

This CDR3 is CASYRTSGGIYNEQFF. As DNA, the CDR3 is TGTGCCAGCTACCGGACTAGCGGGGGGATTTACAATGAGCAGTTCTTC. The chain is built from TRBV6-2 or TRBV6-3 and TRBJ2-1; 14 nucleotides agree with TRBD2. CDR1 is MNHEY, CDR2 SVGEGT, per germline. After removal of 8 bases from V and 4 bases from J, the junction contained 7 bases not matched to a gene. The CDR3 has 16 amino acids.

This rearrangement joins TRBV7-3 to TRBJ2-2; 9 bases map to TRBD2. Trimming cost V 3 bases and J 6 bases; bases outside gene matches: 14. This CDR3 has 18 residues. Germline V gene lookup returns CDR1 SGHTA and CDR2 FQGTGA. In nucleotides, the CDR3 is TGTGCCAGCAGCTTGAGCACGTTAGCGGGAGTCCCCTCCGGGGAGCTGTTTTTT. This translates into CASSLSTLAGVPSGELFF. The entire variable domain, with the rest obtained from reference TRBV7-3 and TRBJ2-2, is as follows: GAGVSQTPSNKVTEKGKYVELRCDPISGHTALYWYRQSLGQGPEFLIYFQGTGAADDSGLPNDRFFAVRPEGSVSTLKIQRTERGDSAVYLCASSLSTLAGVPSGELFFGEGSRLTVL.

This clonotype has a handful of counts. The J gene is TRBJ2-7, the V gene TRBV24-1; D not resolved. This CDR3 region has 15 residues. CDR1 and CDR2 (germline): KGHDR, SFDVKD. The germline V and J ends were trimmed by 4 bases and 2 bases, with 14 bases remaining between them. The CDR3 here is CATSDPQDGTYEQYF. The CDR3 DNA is TGTGCCACCAGTGACCCTCAGGACGGTACCTACGAGCAGTACTTC.

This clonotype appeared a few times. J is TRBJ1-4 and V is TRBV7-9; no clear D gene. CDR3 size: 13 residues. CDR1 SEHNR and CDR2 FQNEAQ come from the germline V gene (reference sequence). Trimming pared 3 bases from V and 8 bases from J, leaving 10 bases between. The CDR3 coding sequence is TGTGCCAGCAGCTTTGGAGAAACGGAAAAACTGTTTTTT. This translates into CASSFGETEKLFF.

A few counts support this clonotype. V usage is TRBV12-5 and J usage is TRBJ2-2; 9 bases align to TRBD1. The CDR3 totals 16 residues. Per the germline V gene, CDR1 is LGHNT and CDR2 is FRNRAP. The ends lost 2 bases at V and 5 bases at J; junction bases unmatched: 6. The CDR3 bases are TGTGCTAGTGGTTTGCCACGGGGGACAGGGACCGGGGAGCTGTTTTTT. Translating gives CASGLPRGTGTGELFF.

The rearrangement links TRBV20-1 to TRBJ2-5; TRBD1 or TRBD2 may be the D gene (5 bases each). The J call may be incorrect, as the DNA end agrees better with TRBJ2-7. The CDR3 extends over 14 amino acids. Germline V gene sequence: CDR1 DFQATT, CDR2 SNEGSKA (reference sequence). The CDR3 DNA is TGCAGTGCTAATAGGGGAGTGGATGGCTACGAGCAGTACTTC. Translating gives CSANRGVDGYEQYF.

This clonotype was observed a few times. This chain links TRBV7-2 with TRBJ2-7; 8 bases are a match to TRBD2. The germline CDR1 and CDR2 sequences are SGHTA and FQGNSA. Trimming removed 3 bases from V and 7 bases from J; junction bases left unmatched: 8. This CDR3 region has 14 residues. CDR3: CASSLFGLAREQYF. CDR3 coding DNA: TGTGCCAGCAGCTTGTTCGGACTAGCAAGAGAGCAGTACTTC.

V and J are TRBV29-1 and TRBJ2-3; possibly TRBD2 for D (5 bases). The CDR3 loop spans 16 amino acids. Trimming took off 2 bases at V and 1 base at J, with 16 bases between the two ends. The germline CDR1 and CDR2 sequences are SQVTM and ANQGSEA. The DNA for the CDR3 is TGCAGCGTTGAAACATACGGCGGGTGGGGCACAGATACGCAGTATTTT. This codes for CSVETYGGWGTDTQYF.

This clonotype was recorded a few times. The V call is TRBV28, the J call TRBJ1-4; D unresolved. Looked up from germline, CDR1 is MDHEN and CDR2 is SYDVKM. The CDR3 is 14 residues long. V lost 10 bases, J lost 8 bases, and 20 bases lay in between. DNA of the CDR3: TGTGCCACAGCCGCTTCAGGAATCGGCGAAAAACTGTTTTTT. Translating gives CATAASGIGEKLFF.